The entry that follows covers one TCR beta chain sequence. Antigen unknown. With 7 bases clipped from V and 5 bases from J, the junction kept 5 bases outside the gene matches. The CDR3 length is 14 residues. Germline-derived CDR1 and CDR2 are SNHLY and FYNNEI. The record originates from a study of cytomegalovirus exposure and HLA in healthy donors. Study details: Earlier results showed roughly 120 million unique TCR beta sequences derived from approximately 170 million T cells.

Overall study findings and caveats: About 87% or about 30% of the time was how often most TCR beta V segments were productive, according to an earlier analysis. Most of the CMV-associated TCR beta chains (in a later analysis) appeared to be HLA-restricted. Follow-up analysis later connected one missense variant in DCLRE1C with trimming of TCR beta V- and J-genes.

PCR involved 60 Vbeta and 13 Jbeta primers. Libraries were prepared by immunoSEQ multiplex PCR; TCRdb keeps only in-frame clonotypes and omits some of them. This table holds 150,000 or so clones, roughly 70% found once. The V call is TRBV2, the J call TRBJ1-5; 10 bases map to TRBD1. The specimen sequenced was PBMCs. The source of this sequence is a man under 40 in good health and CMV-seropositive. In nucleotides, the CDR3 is TGTGCCAGCACGACGACAGGGGGCGATCAGCCCCAGCATTTT. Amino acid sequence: CASTTTGGDQPQHF.